Many counts were recorded for the clone carrying this T cell receptor (beta chain). Its antigen is as yet unknown. The read falls 3 residues short of the CDR3 end, and the missing part is taken from the germline J gene. Per germline, CDR1 MRHNA and CDR2 SNTAGT. This CDR3 contains 13 residues. Deletions cut 3 bases from V and 3 bases from J, with 7 bases between. Sequencing input was equivalent genomic DNA from CVID and controls. Repertoires were generated with immunoSEQ multiplex PCR, while TCRdb's copy carries only in-frame clones and drops some. The sample shows tens of thousands of clones, none of them appearing just once. This sample was taken from a study of T cell clonality in common variable immunodeficiency. General study points: Compared with healthy controls, CVID subjects showed increased TCRbeta clonality, mostly in about a third. Reportedly, TCR beta sequences from common variable immunodeficiency showed fewer deletions and N-nucleotide insertions.

The sample was peripheral blood mononuclear cells. This clonotype was obtained from a person aged 18 to 75 in good health. The chain couples TRBV6-4 to TRBJ2-3; maybe TRBD2 (6 bases). The covered CDR3 bases are TGTGCCAGCAGTGAGGGACTTACAGATACG. Its protein product is CASSEGLTDT. In full, the CDR3 reads CASSEGLTDTQYF.